Each of the 2 T cell receptor beta chains below was sequenced from the same sample in a study of blood T cell repertoires in COVID-19. Profiled with immunoSEQ multiplex PCR; TCRdb holds only in-frame clones, not every one. This table holds roughly 400,000 clones, about 89% found once. The specimen was PBMCs or T cells enriched from blood (not recorded which). The receptors stem from a woman between 40 and 50 years old who had been exposed to COVID-19.

The CDR3 is CASSLGLAREAFFGELFF. CDR3 sequence (DNA): TGTGCCAGCAGCTTGGGACTAGCGCGGGAGGCTTTCTTCGGGGAGCTGTTTTTT. The chain has TRBV7-8 and TRBJ2-2, with 10 bases aligning to TRBD2. The germline V gene has CDR1 SGHVS and CDR2 FQNEAQ. The CDR3 has 18 residues. V was clipped by 3 bases and J by 7 bases; unmatched bases: 14.

The gene calls are TRBV7-3 and TRBJ2-1; 11 bases agree with TRBD2. The V gene end was trimmed by 5 bases and the J gene end by 4 bases; junction bases not matched to a gene: 4. CDR3 length equals 15 residues. CDR1 and CDR2 (germline): SGHTA, FQGTGA. CDR3 DNA: TGTGCCAGCAGCCCTAGCGGGAGGACTTACAATGAGCAGTTCTTC. Translated: CASSPSGRTYNEQFF.